The sequence of this T cell receptor beta chain was determined in a study of tumor-infiltrating lymphocytes in primary liver carcinoma listed by TCRdb under 2017. Study-wide context: Between late 2015 and March 2016, a few patients in China with histopathologically diagnosed primary liver carcinoma had surgical resection. The five patients, three men and two women aged 30 to 69 years, had hepatocellular carcinoma (four) or combined HCC and intrahepatic cholangiocarcinoma (one). Tumors of the five patients were stage T1-T3 N0M0 with maximum diameters of 4.2 to 10 cm. Each sample produced roughly 3.65 to 7.13 million productive TCRbeta reads, and read depth showed no significant difference between tissue types. Across five regions of each liver tumor, along with adjacent normal tissue and blood, the study brought together TCRbeta repertoire sequencing, expression microarrays and whole-exome sequencing. TCRbeta repertoire sequencing covered 35 specimens from 5 patients: roughly 25 tumor regions, 5 adjacent noncancerous liver tissues and 5 peripheral blood samples. Repertoires from technical replicates were highly reproducible, with mean shared-clone rates approximately 0.9 and correlation coefficients above 0.95. The research as a whole found: The top 250 clones made up a significantly larger repertoire fraction in tumors than in blood (p = 0.039). Because only the TCR beta chain was sequenced and unpaired alpha chains were not captured, true repertoire diversity is likely underestimated. Consistent with antigen-driven expansion, pairs of tumor regions showed higher repertoire overlap (mean roughly 36%) than either tumor-adjacent pairs (approximately 17%) or tumor-blood pairs (approximately 14%). Comparison of CD4+ and CD8+ T cell repertoires was precluded by the use of bulk unsorted samples. The study included only five or six patients, and the authors note findings should be validated in a larger study.

RNA from unsorted whole blood was extracted with TRIzol reagent, and germline DNA was obtained with the DNeasy Blood & Tissue kit. Patients had chronic HBV infection and were treatment-naive at sampling. Before surgery, about 4 milliliters of peripheral blood were collected into K2EDTA tubes. This clonotype was picked up one time. No antigen is known for it. The CDR3 does not end in the conserved phenylalanine or tryptophan, so this is likely a read error. Looking up the germline V gene (reference sequence) yields CDR1 SGHKS and CDR2 YYEKEE. Between the V and J ends, shortened by 2 bases and 13 bases respectively, the junction contains 16 bases. Ends included, the CDR3 has 13 residues. The retained sequence is limited to the CDR3, 39 bases, with the frame set at the first base. Using a constant-region primer and ProtoScript II reverse transcriptase, TCRbeta-specific cDNA was reverse-transcribed from about 0.45 ug total RNA. The TCRbeta libraries were prepared through three rounds of nested multiplex PCR following a slightly modified ARM-PCR procedure. Multiplex TRBV1-TRBV30 forward primers and a Cbeta reverse primer were used in the first two PCR rounds, each of which was run for around 9 cycles. Sample barcodes and Illumina adapters were attached in a final 25-cycle PCR using Deep VentR polymerase. Before sequencing, amplicons of 200-500 bp were purified from gel using a QIAquick gel extraction kit. The TCRbeta amplicons were sequenced with 250-bp paired-end reads on an Illumina HiSeq 2500. In the paper's pipeline: Reads were quality-trimmed with Trimmomatic v0.33, and paired reads were merged with FLASH v1.2.11 to recover full CDR3 sequences. MiGEC v1.2.1b assigned V, D and J germline segments to the rearranged TCRbeta sequences. Clonotype statistics, along with Shannon-Wiener diversity indices, were calculated using VDJtools v1.0.0. Except for diversity analysis, only the 250 most abundant clonotypes of each sample were used in subsequent analyses to reduce sampling bias. Clones were called with MiXCR by TCRdb after fastp trimmed the public reads at Q25, and only in-frame beta chains were retained. Each record represents a unique CDR3 protein, reported with the most common genes and DNA among its rows. None of the V and J calls come from the authors' own analysis; TCRdb made them. Present in this sample are fewer than 350,000 distinct CDR3 sequences, 65% of which were seen just once. The top ten clones comprise about 6.1% of the sample.

This TCR was sampled from a man in his forties with primary liver carcinoma and hepatitis B virus infection. The rearrangement joined TRBV5-5 to TRBJ2-1, with an unclear D gene assignment. The sequencing sample was made of peripheral blood. In nucleotide form, the sequence is TGTGCCAGCAGCTTACAAGGGTGGGGTGAACAGTTCCTC. Its coded protein is CASSLQGWGEQFL.